What follows is one T cell receptor (beta chain) and its context. There is no known antigen for this receptor. No quality values exist for individual bases; no much larger clone is one base distant. For deep sequencing, PBMC libraries mostly used around 500 ng of input genomic DNA, with six replicates for each sample. The immunoSEQ hsTCRbeta kit was used to prepare TCRbeta libraries, following the manufacturer's instructions. Sequencing of the completed libraries took place using an Illumina NovaSeq 6000 S4 flow cell after they had been pooled to around 3.3 nM. Turning to the authors' computational methods: Raw data preprocessing and quality control were performed with the immunoSEQ Analyzer. The analysis was limited to productive rearrangements, and each clonotype was defined by a unique CDR3 amino acid sequence. Repertoire clonality was estimated as the Gini-Simpson index, computed with the R package tcR. Student's t test was used to compare Gini indices, and Pearson correlation was used to assess associations with tumor size change. Sourced from immuneACCESS, this table was stored by TCRdb with only in-frame sequences that have V and J called. A share of the clones is absent; for the studies checked, an unresolved V gene accounts for under half, and the remainder has no known explanation. That table furnishes V, J and clone size, whereas the DNA furnished D and trimming. This sample has about 12,000 clones in its table, and about 76% of those were observed once. The leading ten clones occupy roughly 2.8% of the sample.

Trimming costs V 5 bases and J 3 bases, and their ends lie 16 bases apart. Looking up the germline V gene (reference sequence) yields CDR1 GTSNPN and CDR2 SVGIG. The CDR3 spans 14 residues, from the cysteine through the phenylalanine. Only the CDR3 DNA is retained, 42 bases long and in frame from the first base. The label giving this sample's time point can be read as: after neoadjuvant nivolumab, at surgical resection. None of the patients had received prior systemic or radiation treatment, and all were newly diagnosed with stage II-IVA oral cavity squamous cell carcinoma. The cohort was composed of patients with HPV-negative, locally advanced oral cavity squamous cell carcinoma. No culture maintenance or expansion was done, as the peripheral blood mononuclear cells went straight to analysis. The samples were drawn from a longitudinal correlative study tied to a single-arm phase II trial testing neoadjuvant nivolumab in oral cavity squamous cell carcinoma. Subject-matched pre- and post-treatment PBMCs and tumors from three responders and three non-responders underwent genomic DNA-based TCRbeta sequencing. Peripheral blood mononuclear cells were drawn once before nivolumab treatment and a second time after treatment, when surgery took place. The Maxwell RSC DNA from Cells kit was used to extract genomic DNA from PBMCs.

This sample was taken from a study of neoadjuvant anti-PD-1 for oral cavity cancer (dated by TCRdb to the early 2020s). Concerning the study at large: Patients mostly received three to four biweekly doses of nivolumab at 3 mg/kg before curative-intent surgical resection. Patients with complete response, partial response or stable disease by RECIST 1.1 were defined as responders, whereas patients with progression were defined as non-responders. A fourth nivolumab dose was given around day 43 to patients without progression, and definitive surgical resection was performed in those patients on days 50-56. A roughly 33% response rate was observed in the parent correlative cohort, in which more than nine patients were included.

Results and caveats for the whole study, not just this receptor: Within PBMCs, T cell clonality (Gini index) was significantly higher in non-responders than responders after neoadjuvant nivolumab. TCR analyses included only a few patients per response group, and the authors called for larger cohorts for validation. Higher pretreatment blood Treg/Th17 ratios correlated with both higher pretreatment blood TCRbeta clonality and lower post-treatment tumor TCRbeta clonality.

The TCR originated in a person between 40 and 80 years old with oral cavity squamous cell carcinoma. The input for sequencing was PBMCs, taken after nivolumab (anti-PD-1) treatment. The chain uses TRBV30 and TRBJ1-2; a confident D gene designation cannot be given. The DNA reads TGTGCCTGGGGTCCCCGAGTGAGGCACTATGGCTACACCTTC. Its protein is CAWGPRVRHYGYTF.